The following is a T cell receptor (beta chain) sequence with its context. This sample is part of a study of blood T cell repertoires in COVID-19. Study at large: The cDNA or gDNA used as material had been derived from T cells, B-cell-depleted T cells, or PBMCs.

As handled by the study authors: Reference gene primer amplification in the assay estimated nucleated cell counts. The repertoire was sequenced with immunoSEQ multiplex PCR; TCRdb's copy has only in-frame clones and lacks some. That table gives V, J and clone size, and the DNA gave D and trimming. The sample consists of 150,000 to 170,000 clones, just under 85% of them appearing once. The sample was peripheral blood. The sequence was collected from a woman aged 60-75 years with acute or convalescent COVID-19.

CDR3: CASSQDWGREEKLFF. The DNA of the CDR3 is TGTGCCAGCAGCCAAGACTGGGGTAGGGAGGAAAAACTGTTTTTT. The rearrangement uses TRBV4-2 and TRBJ1-4, with D unresolved. Between the trimmed V and J ends, which lost 0 bases and 8 bases, there was a span of 13 bases. This CDR3 contains 15 residues. Germline-derived CDR1 and CDR2 are LGHNA and YNFKEQ.